This T cell receptor (beta chain) appears in the sequencing data of a study of control samples from healthy donors and cancer patients. The V end was cut by 0 bases, the J end by 4 bases, with 10 bases between. CDR3 length equals 15 residues. Germline V gene lookup returns CDR1 MGHRA and CDR2 YSYEKL. Produced via immunoSEQ multiplex PCR; TCRdb's table is partial and in-frame only. The sample includes 130,000 or so clones, about 89% seen only once; the top ten take 7.1%. This receptor was obtained from a young man in good health. The chain links TRBV4-1 to TRBJ1-5; D is uncertain. The specimen sequenced was blood. DNA of the CDR3: TGCGCCAGCAGCCAAGATGGCGGACCTAATCAGCCCCAGCATTTT. Its translation: CASSQDGGPNQPQHF.